This TCR beta chain was obtained from a study of blood T cells in healthy people across ages. Study conclusions and caveats: Comparison with aged donors showed that long-lived donors had more naive CD4+ cells and higher diversity. Because sorting was not performed, PBMCs prevented conclusive naive versus antigen-experienced comparison.

The CDR3 length is 17 residues. Germline V gene data show CDR1 as SGDLS and CDR2 as YYNGEE. Germline trimming cut 0 bases from V and 6 bases from J; bases unmatched to any gene: 13. As concerns this clonotype: No antigen is known for it.

A J-beta primer mix and a sample-barcoded 5' primer were used in a second PCR of about 6 to 12 cycles. Tags on each cDNA molecule came from a template-switch adaptor with 12 random nucleotides. TCRdb reanalysed the 5' RACE reads using MiXCR and keeps one entry per CDR3 protein. Counted here are roughly 1.4 million distinct CDR3 sequences, 59% occurring once; the ten biggest clones make up 6.7%. Donor samples were obtained from healthy Caucasian individuals from Russia, aged about 6 to 100. The genes are TRBV9 and TRBJ2-3; TRBD1 matches 7 bases. Sequencing was done on a sample of blood. The receptor was derived from a man aged 18 to 29 in good health. The CDR3 reads CASSVGPPGQYDDTQYF. CDR3 nucleotides: TGTGCCAGCAGCGTAGGGCCCCCGGGACAGTACGATGATACGCAGTATTTT.